This TCR beta chain was captured by sequencing in a study of T cell responses to AZD1222 COVID-19 vaccine. This clone was seen just once. Method: immunoSEQ multiplex PCR; TCRdb's copy keeps in-frame clones and lacks some. This table holds tens of thousands of clones, more than 90% found once. The clonotype was recovered from an adult in good health. The sequences come from peripheral blood, collected on day 0 of AZD1222 vaccination.

CDR3 nucleotides: TGTGCCAGCAGCTTCCCCGGACTAGCGGGAGAGAGGGAGCAGTACTTC. Protein product: CASSFPGLAGEREQYF. J is TRBJ2-7 and V is TRBV7-9, with 13 bases aligning to TRBD2. The V gene's germline CDR1 is SEHNR and CDR2 FQNEAQ (reference sequence). Trimming removed 3 bases from V and 7 bases from J; junction bases left unmatched: 9. The CDR3 has 16 amino acids.